The 9 T cell receptor beta chains below come from one sample, sequenced in a study of spatial heterogeneity in lung cancer. Time point in this sample: sample taken at primary tumor resection. Sequencing was performed on whole RNA extracted from tumor and nontumor lung tissue, or from frozen PBMC, and the material was left unsorted. TCRdb called the 5' RACE reads again in MiXCR, with one record for every CDR3 protein. The profile shows about 13,000 distinct CDR3 sequences, 5.2% of them singletons. This specimen consisted of lung tumor tissue, obtained at surgery. The receptors were sampled from a human donor with early-stage non-small cell lung cancer.

This clonotype was found many times. As an off-target read in a library built for alpha chains, this beta chain has a frequency of little significance. The genes are TRBV3-1 and TRBJ1-1; D gene unclear. Germline CDR1 reads LGHDT; CDR2 reads YNNKEL (reference sequence). V lost 4 bases and J lost 1, with 7 bases in between. This CDR3 has 13 residues. The CDR3 loop reads CASSRGENTEAFF. In DNA, the CDR3 is TGTGCCAGCAGCCGGGGAGAGAACACTGAAGCTTTCTTT.

The table lists this clonotype with many counts. The size of this beta chain means little, since it is a stray read in a library made for alpha chains. The V gene is TRBV11-2, the J gene TRBJ2-3, with D perhaps TRBD1 or TRBD2 (5 bases each). Germline V CDR1 and CDR2: SGHAT, FQNNGV. This CDR3 comprises 14 residues. Trimming removed 5 bases at V and 2 bases at J, with 11 bases between. The CDR3 DNA is TGTGCCAGCAGCCCCCGGGACCCCACAGATACGCAGTATTTT. This codes for CASSPRDPTDTQYF.

This clonotype was seen many times. Within a library made for alpha chains, this beta chain is off target, and its count is uninformative. This CDR3 reads CATSERDRGDTQYF. Written as DNA, the CDR3 is TGTGCCACCAGTGAGAGGGACAGGGGAGATACGCAGTATTTT. The J gene is TRBJ2-3, the V gene TRBV24-1, with TRBD1 matching over 10 bases. The germline gives CDR1 KGHDR, CDR2 SFDVKD. V shed 4 bases and J 5 bases; nucleotides not matched to a gene: 2. This CDR3 spans 14 amino acids.

This clonotype was counted many times. Since the library was made to target alpha chains, this beta chain is a stray read and its abundance is not meaningful. This chain links TRBV20-1 with TRBJ2-3, with 8 bases aligning to TRBD2. Germline V gene lookup returns CDR1 DFQATT and CDR2 SNEGSKA (reference sequence). V shed 1 base and J 4 bases; nucleotides not matched to a gene: 4. This CDR3 is built from 14 residues. CDR3 DNA sequence: TGCAGTGCTAGAGGTAGCGGGGTCTCAGATACGCAGTATTTT. Translation gives CSARGSGVSDTQYF.

This clonotype was detected many times. This beta chain appears as a stray read in a library generated for alpha chains; its size is not informative. The chain joins TRBV6-2 or TRBV6-3 to TRBJ2-7; D is tentatively TRBD1 or TRBD2 (5 bases each). CDR3 length equals 13 residues. Germline V gene lookup returns CDR1 MNHEY and CDR2 SVGEGT. Trimming removed 10 bases at V and 1 base at J, with 14 bases between. The DNA of the CDR3 is TGTGCCATCGAGGGGCCATCATCCTACGAGCAGTACTTC. It specifies CAIEGPSSYEQYF.

This clonotype turned up a few times. Since it is a stray read in a library aimed at alpha chains, this beta chain has a size that is not meaningful. The chain joins TRBV9 to TRBJ2-5, with 7 bases matching TRBD1. Trimming removed 4 bases from V and 2 bases from J; junction bases left unmatched: 5. This CDR3 comprises 14 residues. Germline lookup yields CDR1 SGDLS and CDR2 YYNGEE. The CDR3 loop reads CASSKGTAQETQYF. The CDR3 region has the DNA TGTGCCAGCAGCAAGGGGACAGCACAAGAGACCCAGTACTTC.

This clonotype came up a few times. This beta chain came through as a stray read in a library set up for alpha chains, and its size says little. The chain links TRBV7-2 to TRBJ2-3; tentatively, D is TRBD2 (5 bases). Trimming stripped 1 base from V and 2 bases from J, with 13 bases between. Germline CDR1 is SGHTA and CDR2 is FQGNSA. This CDR3 spans 16 amino acids. The CDR3 protein is CASSLGPSRDTDTQYF. The DNA for the CDR3 is TGTGCCAGCAGCTTAGGTCCTAGCCGCGACACAGATACGCAGTATTTT. The full variable domain, with the rest looked up from reference TRBV7-2 and TRBJ2-3, is GAGVSQSPSNKVTEKGKDVELRCDPISGHTALYWYRQSLGQGLEFLIYFQGNSAPDKSGLPSDRFSAERTGGSVSTLTIQRTQQEDSAVYLCASSLGPSRDTDTQYFGPGTRLTVL.

Concerning this clonotype itself: One junction end does not reproduce the germline sequence, and a read error may be involved. This beta chain came through as a stray read in a library set up for alpha chains, and its size says little. The CDR3 region is CASSYRGAEQETQYF. The CDR3 DNA reads as TGTGCCAGCAGTTACAGGGGAGCAGAGCAAGAAACCCAGTACTTC. V is TRBV6-2 or TRBV6-3 and J is TRBJ2-5; D may match TRBD1 or TRBD2 (5 bases each). The CDR3 has 15 residues. Per the germline V gene, CDR1 is MNHEY and CDR2 is SVGEGT.

In this sample, this clonotype turned up many times. This beta chain is off target for a library built for alpha chains, so its abundance means little. The chain links TRBV12-3 or TRBV12-4 to TRBJ2-1; D is perhaps TRBD2 (6 bases). The V end lost 6 bases, the J end lost 0 bases, and 12 bases lay between the germline ends. The CDR3 is 15 amino acids. The CDR3 sequence: CASSTGLSSYNEQFF. CDR3 bases: TGTGCCAGCAGCACGGGACTCAGCTCCTACAATGAGCAGTTCTTC.